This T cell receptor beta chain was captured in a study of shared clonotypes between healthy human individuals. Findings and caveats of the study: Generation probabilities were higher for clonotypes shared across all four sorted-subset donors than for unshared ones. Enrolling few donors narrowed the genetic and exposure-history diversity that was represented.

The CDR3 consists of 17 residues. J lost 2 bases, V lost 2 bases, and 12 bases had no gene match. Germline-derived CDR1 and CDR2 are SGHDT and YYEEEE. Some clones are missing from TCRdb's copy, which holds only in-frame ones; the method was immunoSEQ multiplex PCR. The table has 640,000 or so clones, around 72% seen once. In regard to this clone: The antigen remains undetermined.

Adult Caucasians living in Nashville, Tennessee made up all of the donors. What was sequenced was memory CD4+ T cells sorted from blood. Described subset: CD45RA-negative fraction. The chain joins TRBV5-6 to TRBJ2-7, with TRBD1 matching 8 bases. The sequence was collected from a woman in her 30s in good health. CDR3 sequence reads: CASSFTFGQGSPYEQYF. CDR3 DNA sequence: TGTGCCAGCAGCTTCACATTCGGACAGGGATCCCCCTACGAGCAGTACTTC.